The clone carrying this T cell receptor beta chain was counted only a few times. Its antigen remains unidentified. In the PCR, 60 Vbeta and 13 Jbeta primers were used. Assay: immunoSEQ multiplex PCR; the TCRdb copy retains only in-frame clones and omits some. The table lists some 40,000 clones, around 53% of them singletons, with 6.2% in the top ten. Trimming took off 5 bases at V and 7 bases at J, with 5 bases between the two ends. The CDR3 has 11 residues. Germline V gene data show CDR1 as MNHNS and CDR2 as SASEGT. These data originate in a study of cytomegalovirus exposure and HLA in healthy donors. Study-wide findings and caveats: Immune exposure information comprised only CMV serostatus. Reportedly, fewer N-insertions than the approximately 700-donor mean appeared in an Asian-associated ancestry cluster in a later analysis. Among TCR beta chains, those listed as cytomegalovirus-associated numbered approximately 150.

This sequence was found in a woman aged 40 to 50 in good health and CMV-seropositive. The chain has TRBV6-1 and TRBJ2-2; no clear D. Sequenced sample: PBMCs. The CDR3 sequence is CASSRVGELFF. CDR3 bases: TGTGCCAGCAGTCGAGTCGGGGAGCTGTTTTTT.